The clone carrying this T cell receptor (beta chain) was detected only once. This sample stems from a study of radiation and T cells in renal cell carcinoma. Study-level background: Nephrectomy followed 15 Gy stereotactic body radiation by 4 weeks.

Profiled with immunoSEQ multiplex PCR; TCRdb holds only in-frame clones, not every one. This table holds more than 100,000 clones, 88% found once. The time point was: blood 2 weeks post-SBRT. The treatment was: 15 Gy SBRT to primary tumor, nephrectomy 4 weeks later. The V end lost 0 bases, the J end lost 8 bases, and 10 bases lay between the germline ends. Germline V lookup: CDR1 SNHLY, CDR2 FYNNEI. The CDR3 totals 13 residues. The gene calls are TRBV2 and TRBJ1-2; a weak D match, TRBD1 (6 bases). The specimen comprised blood, sampled from a patient whose treatment included radiotherapy and nephrectomy. This TCR derives from a woman aged 70-85 years with renal cell carcinoma. CDR3 DNA sequence: TGTGCCAGCAGTGAAGCGAGGGGGGAAGGCTACACCTTC. It is translated as CASSEARGEGYTF. The full variable domain, its missing parts supplied by reference TRBV2 and TRBJ1-2, is EPEVTQTPSHQVTQMGQEVILRCVPISNHLYFYWYRQILGQKVEFLVSFYNNEISEKSEIFDDQFSVERPDGSNFTLKIRSTKLEDSAMYFCASSEARGEGYTFGSGTRLTVV.